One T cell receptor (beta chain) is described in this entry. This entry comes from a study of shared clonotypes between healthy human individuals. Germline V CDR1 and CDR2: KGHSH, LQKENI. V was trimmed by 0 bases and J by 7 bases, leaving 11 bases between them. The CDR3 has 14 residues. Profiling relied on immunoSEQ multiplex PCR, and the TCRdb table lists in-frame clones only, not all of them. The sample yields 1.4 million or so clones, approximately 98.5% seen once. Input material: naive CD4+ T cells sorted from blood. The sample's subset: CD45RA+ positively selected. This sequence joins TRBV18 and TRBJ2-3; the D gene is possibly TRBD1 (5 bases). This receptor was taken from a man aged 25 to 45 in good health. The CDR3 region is CASSPPDNKYTQYF. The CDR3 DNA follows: TGTGCCAGCTCACCACCGGACAATAAATATACGCAGTATTTT.